This is a list of T cell receptor beta chains from one sample in a study of blood T cell repertoires in COVID-19. Method: immunoSEQ multiplex PCR; TCRdb's copy keeps in-frame clones and lacks some. This sample yields tens of thousands of clones, of which roughly 91% are seen a single time; 4.5% to 6% belongs to the top ten. Sequencing input: peripheral blood. The receptors derive from a woman aged 80 or over with acute or convalescent COVID-19. Each CDR3 is given with its conserved first and last residue. Each record gives: V gene, D gene, clone size, J gene, CDR3 DNA, CDR3 protein. D genes are given only for firm matches. The size of a clone is reported for some rows only, either as once, few or many, or as a class for expanded clones.

TRBV21-1,-,-,TRBJ1-5,TGTGCCAGCAGCAACCGGGACAGTATCAATCAGCCCCAGCATTTT,CASSNRDSINQPQHF
TRBV7-7,-,-,TRBJ2-2,TGTGCTAGCAGCCTACAAACAGCTACCGGGGAGCTGTTTTTT,CASSLQTATGELFF
TRBV10-3,-,-,TRBJ2-7,TGTGCCATCAGAGACTCTCGATCCCTCTCCTACGAGCAGTACTTC,CAIRDSRSLSYEQYF
TRBV5-6,-,-,TRBJ1-4,TGTGCCAGCAGCTCTGAACCAGGGGCGTCTAATGAAAAACTGTTTTTT,CASSSEPGASNEKLFF
TRBV6-5,TRBD1,once,TRBJ2-6,TGTGCCAGCAGGGGACAGGGGGCTGGGGCCAACGTCCTGACTTTC,CASRGQGAGANVLTF
TRBV10-3,TRBD1,-,TRBJ2-5,TGTGCCATCAGTGAGCCGGGACAGCAAGAGACCCAGTACTTC,CAISEPGQQETQYF
TRBV25-1,TRBD2,few,TRBJ2-1,TGTGCCAGCAGTGATGCGGGAGGTAGCGATGAGCAGTTCTTC,CASSDAGGSDEQFF
TRBV30,TRBD2,once,TRBJ2-7,TGTGCCGCCTTGGGGGGGAGCGATGGGGGTGAGGACGAGCAGTACTTC,CAALGGSDGGEDEQYF
TRBV2,-,-,TRBJ2-3,TGTGCCAGCTCCGCGAACAGGGCAGATACGCAGTATTTT,CASSANRADTQYF
TRBV7-2,-,-,TRBJ2-7,TGTGCCAGCAGCTTAAGAGAAATCTACGAGCAGTACTTC,CASSLREIYEQYF
TRBV3-1/TRBV3-2,-,-,TRBJ1-2,TGTGCCAGCAGCCAAGTAAGGGGGGGCGGCTATGGCTACACCTTC,CASSQVRGGGYGYTF
TRBV29-1,-,-,TRBJ1-2,TGCAGCGTTGAAGATCATCGGTATGGCTACACCTTC,CSVEDHRYGYTF
TRBV30,TRBD1,few,TRBJ1-5,TGTGCCTGGAGTCCCGGCCACGGGACAGCTAGCAATCAGCCCCAGCATTTT,CAWSPGHGTASNQPQHF
TRBV19,TRBD2,once,TRBJ2-2,TGTGCCAGTAGTTTCTCCGGGACTAGCGGGACCGGGGAGCTGTTTTTT,CASSFSGTSGTGELFF
TRBV6-5,-,once,TRBJ2-2,TGTGCCAGCAGGATGGAGACAGGGAACACCGGGGAGCTGTTTTTT,CASRMETGNTGELFF
TRBV4-3,-,-,TRBJ1-6,TGCGCCAGCAGCCAACTCGTGGCGGAGTCACCCCTCCACTTT,CASSQLVAESPLHF
TRBV20-1,-,-,TRBJ1-4,TGCAGTGCTAGTGCGGTTACTAATGAAAAACTGTTTTTT,CSASAVTNEKLFF
TRBV18,-,once,TRBJ2-7,TGTGCCAGCTCAGGTACAGGGTCCCACGAGCAGTACTTC,CASSGTGSHEQYF
TRBV12-3/TRBV12-4,-,-,TRBJ2-1,TGTGCCAGCACCCCGTACAATGAGCAGTTCTTC,CASTPYNEQFF